This T cell receptor (beta chain) is from a study of neoadjuvant anti-PD-1 for oral cavity cancer. CDR1 is SGHDN, CDR2 FVKESK, per germline. The CDR3 extends over 15 amino acids. V lost 6 bases, J lost 3 bases, and 16 bases lay in between. As for time point: after neoadjuvant nivolumab, at surgical resection. Six replicates per PBMC sample, mostly from about 460 ng of genomic DNA. TCRdb keeps only in-frame clones here, not all; method: immunoSEQ multiplex PCR. The sample has about 39,000 clones, 60% to 80% seen once. The rearrangement joins TRBV14 to TRBJ2-3; a weak D match, TRBD2 (5 bases). This sample comprised PBMCs, obtained after nivolumab (anti-PD-1) treatment. This clonotype originated in a person aged 35 to 85 with oral cavity squamous cell carcinoma. The CDR3 coding sequence is TGTGCCAGCAGTAGGGCCCAACTAGTTACAGATACGCAGTATTTT. The encoded protein is CASSRAQLVTDTQYF.